Listed below are T cell receptor beta chains from one sample, sequenced in a study of cytomegalovirus exposure and HLA in healthy donors. The assay was immunoSEQ multiplex PCR, and TCRdb's table has in-frame clones only and misses some. The sample table sets out 30,000 to 40,000 clones. The specimen was PBMCs. These receptors were obtained from a man between 35 and 55 years old in good health and CMV-seropositive. CDR3s include the opening cysteine and the closing phenylalanine or tryptophan.

cdr3_aa: CASVREINQPQHF
j_call: TRBJ1-5
v_call: TRBV6-6

cdr3_aa: CASSLTGANAYEQYF
j_call: TRBJ2-7
v_call: TRBV7-3

cdr3_aa: CASSLAQGLLFYNEQFF
j_call: TRBJ2-1
v_call: TRBV7-9

cdr3_aa: CASSSSERETQYF
j_call: TRBJ2-5
v_call: TRBV5-4

cdr3_aa: CASGRGGYTF
j_call: TRBJ1-2
v_call: TRBV19

cdr3_aa: CATSRGVLGRGRSGANVLTF
j_call: TRBJ2-6
v_call: TRBV15

cdr3_aa: CAWSVGGSGNTIYF
j_call: TRBJ1-3
v_call: TRBV30

cdr3_aa: CASSGQGVEKLFF
j_call: TRBJ1-4
v_call: TRBV6-1

cdr3_aa: CASSFNPGGVNTEAFF
j_call: TRBJ1-1
v_call: TRBV13

cdr3_aa: CASSEVAGGGEQYF
j_call: NA
v_call: TRBV10-2

cdr3_aa: CAWSDRDRGHQPQHF
j_call: TRBJ1-5
v_call: TRBV30

cdr3_aa: CASSSRVGSYEQYF
j_call: TRBJ2-7
v_call: TRBV4-3

cdr3_aa: CASSLGRDMNTEAFF
j_call: TRBJ1-1
v_call: TRBV13

cdr3_aa: CASSPTPPGTGELFF
j_call: TRBJ2-2
v_call: TRBV4-1

cdr3_aa: CASSLNGNTEAFF
j_call: TRBJ1-1
v_call: TRBV7-3

cdr3_aa: CASAGLADEQCF
j_call: TRBJ2-7
v_call: TRBV6-6

cdr3_aa: CASSINPSYYNEQFF
j_call: TRBJ2-1
v_call: TRBV7-2

cdr3_aa: CASSEVGQGHTIYF
j_call: TRBJ1-3
v_call: TRBV2

cdr3_aa: CASSLLERGSYEQYF
j_call: TRBJ2-7
v_call: TRBV7-9

cdr3_aa: CASTGTDEAFF
j_call: TRBJ1-1
v_call: TRBV7-9

cdr3_aa: CASRGQGYNSPLHF
j_call: TRBJ1-6
v_call: TRBV2

cdr3_aa: CATSRDMASGRGFNEQFF
j_call: TRBJ2-1
v_call: TRBV15

cdr3_aa: CASSSNYVQHF
j_call: TRBJ1-5
v_call: TRBV7-9

cdr3_aa: CASSERGRSTDTQYF
j_call: TRBJ2-3
v_call: TRBV6-5

cdr3_aa: CASRSSLATNEKLFF
j_call: TRBJ1-4
v_call: TRBV5-1

cdr3_aa: CSAQGSGYEQYF
j_call: TRBJ2-7
v_call: TRBV29-1

cdr3_aa: CASSEWTGDTDTQYF
j_call: TRBJ2-3
v_call: TRBV25-1

cdr3_aa: CSVEDPARDEQYF
j_call: TRBJ2-7
v_call: TRBV29-1

cdr3_aa: CAGGTGNQPQHF
j_call: TRBJ1-5
v_call: TRBV2

cdr3_aa: CASQPTGMGTDTQYF
j_call: TRBJ2-3
v_call: TRBV19

cdr3_aa: CASGGSTKNIQYF
j_call: TRBJ2-4
v_call: TRBV5-6

cdr3_aa: CASSQGRGPETQYF
j_call: TRBJ2-5
v_call: TRBV9

cdr3_aa: CASSAWGGSEQFF
j_call: TRBJ2-1
v_call: TRBV7-8

cdr3_aa: CASSLDGEKLFF
j_call: TRBJ1-4
v_call: TRBV5-6

cdr3_aa: CASRGTPNEQFF
j_call: TRBJ2-1
v_call: TRBV19

cdr3_aa: CATRLAGTGELFF
j_call: TRBJ2-2
v_call: TRBV15

cdr3_aa: CAWSTTASRAFF
j_call: TRBJ1-1
v_call: TRBV30